This TCR beta chain was documented in a study of cytotoxic CD8 clonotypes in ibrutinib-treated CLL. Study context: Among patients, about 24 responded partially and 2 completely; around 15 then stayed remitted and roughly 12 progressed after median approximately 70 months. Study results and caveats: Baseline clonality was higher than in age-matched healthy donors and moved in step with circulating CD8+ T-cell counts. Public clonotypes, found uncommonly, either contracted or stayed stable on treatment. Clonality, elevated at ibrutinib response, dropped back toward baseline at progression.

A word on this clone: What it recognizes is unknown.

Profiling relied on immunoSEQ multiplex PCR, and the TCRdb table lists in-frame clones only, not all of them. In the table there are roughly 180,000 clones, approximately 84% of which are singletons. V shed 0 bases, J shed 3 bases, and the junction held 7 bases outside the gene matches. The CDR3 is 17 residues long. The chain employs TRBV23-1 and TRBJ1-4; 7 bases match TRBD1. TRBV23-1 is labeled an ORF, and its function is uncertain. The sequencing used PBMCs, collected after 24 months of ibrutinib treatment. The source of this sequence is a human donor with chronic lymphocytic leukemia. CDR3 residues: CASSQSKGAVANEKLFF. As DNA, the CDR3 is TGCGCCAGCAGTCAATCTAAGGGGGCCGTAGCTAATGAAAAACTGTTTTTT.